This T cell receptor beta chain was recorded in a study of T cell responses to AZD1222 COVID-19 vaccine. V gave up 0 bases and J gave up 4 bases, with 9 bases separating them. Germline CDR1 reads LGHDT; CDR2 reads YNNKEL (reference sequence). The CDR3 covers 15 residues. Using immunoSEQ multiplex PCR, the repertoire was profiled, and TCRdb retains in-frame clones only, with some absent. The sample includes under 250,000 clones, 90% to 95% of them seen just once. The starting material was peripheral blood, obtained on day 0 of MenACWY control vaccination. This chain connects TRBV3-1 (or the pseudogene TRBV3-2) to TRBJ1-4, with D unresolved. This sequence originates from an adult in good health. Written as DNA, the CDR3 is TGTGCCAGCAGCCAAGAAACACTCGTTAATGAAAAACTGTTTTTT. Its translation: CASSQETLVNEKLFF.